This TCR beta chain was observed in a study of vaccination and CD4 T cells after COVID-19. About the study: Collection of post-vaccine samples followed dose two by a median approximately 69 days, spanning a range of 14 to 241. Overlapping peptides covering the spike proteins of SARS-CoV-2, HCoV-NL63, HCoV-OC43 and HCoV-229E were added to stimulate cells. Regarding the study as a whole: Within the convalescent patients, a median about 89% of the SARS-CoV-2-reactive clones were ones that appeared only post-vaccination.

A remark on this clonotype: Its matching antigen is unknown.

The Oncomine TCR Beta short-read assay was applied to DNA of cultured CD4+ T cells. TCRdb recomputed calls from the PCR reads with MiXCR, one row per CDR3 protein. The table includes about 5,100 distinct CDR3 sequences, over 35% detected once. Treatment here: approximately nine-day PBMC culture with coronavirus spike peptide pools or control peptides (ViraFEST assay). Negative selection yielded CD4+ T cells from day-10 cultures. The source material was CD4+ T cells from blood, cultured in vitro. This sequence was found in a human donor who had recovered from COVID-19.

The CDR3 DNA sequence: TGTGCCAGCAGCTTATCACGGGACAGGGAGTATACCGGGGAGCTGTTTTTT. It encodes CASSLSRDREYTGELFF. The chain is built from TRBV7-6 and TRBJ2-2; 9 nucleotides agree with TRBD1. Germline V gene data show CDR1 as SGHVS and CDR2 as FNYEAQ. This CDR3 contains 17 residues. Trimming removed 2 bases from V and 5 bases from J; junction bases left unmatched: 9. Drawing the rest from reference TRBV7-6 and TRBJ2-2, the complete variable domain is GAGVSQSPRYKVTKRGQDVALRCDPISGHVSLYWYRQALGQGPEFLTYFNYEAQQDKSGLPNDRFSAERPEGSISTLTIQRTEQRDSAMYRCASSLSRDREYTGELFFGEGSRLTVL.